This is a list of T cell receptor beta chains from one sample in a study of blood T cell repertoires in COVID-19. Using immunoSEQ multiplex PCR, the repertoire was profiled, and TCRdb retains in-frame clones only, with some absent. The sample includes under 35,000 clones, approximately 88% seen only once; the top ten take approximately 7.7%. The sequencing input was peripheral blood. All receptors derive from a woman between 50 and 59 years old with active COVID-19. Each CDR3 is given with its conserved first and last residue. The order of the fields is clone size, J gene, V gene, D gene, CDR3 DNA, CDR3 protein. A D gene is named only where the DNA matches it firmly. Not every row has a clone size; where given, it reads once, few, many or a size class.

abundance: -
j_gene: TRBJ2-1
v_gene: TRBV5-1
d_gene: TRBD1
CDR3nt: TGCGCCAGCAGCCCCGACAGGGGGAACGATGAGCAGTTCTTC
CDR3aa: CASSPDRGNDEQFF

abundance: once
j_gene: TRBJ2-2
v_gene: TRBV18
d_gene: TRBD1
CDR3nt: TGTGCCAGCTCACCACGGACAGGATTCGCGAACACCGGGGAGCTGTTTTTT
CDR3aa: CASSPRTGFANTGELFF

abundance: -
j_gene: TRBJ1-2
v_gene: TRBV3-1/TRBV3-2
d_gene: -
CDR3nt: TGTGCCAGCAGCCAAGGCGGTGACAACTATGGCTACACCTTC
CDR3aa: CASSQGGDNYGYTF

abundance: -
j_gene: TRBJ2-7
v_gene: TRBV5-1
d_gene: TRBD1
CDR3nt: TGCGCCAGCAGCTTCCGGGACAGGGCCAACGAGCAGTACTTC
CDR3aa: CASSFRDRANEQYF

abundance: once
j_gene: TRBJ1-6
v_gene: TRBV11-2
d_gene: TRBD1
CDR3nt: TGTGCCAGCAGCTACGGGACAGGGAGAACCTATAATTCACCCCTCCACTTT
CDR3aa: CASSYGTGRTYNSPLHF

abundance: -
j_gene: TRBJ1-5
v_gene: TRBV5-1
d_gene: TRBD1
CDR3nt: TGCGCCAGCAGCCAGACAGGGGAAGGGCCCCAGCATTTT
CDR3aa: CASSQTGEGPQHF

abundance: -
j_gene: TRBJ2-7
v_gene: TRBV7-9
d_gene: TRBD2
CDR3nt: TGTGCCAGCAGCTTAGTTCGCGGGACTAGCAGAACAAGCTCCTACGAGCAGTACTTC
CDR3aa: CASSLVRGTSRTSSYEQYF

abundance: once
j_gene: TRBJ1-1
v_gene: TRBV5-4
d_gene: -
CDR3nt: TGTGCCAGCAGCTCGTCGACTGGGGGGGGTACTGAAGCTTTCTTT
CDR3aa: CASSSSTGGGTEAFF

abundance: -
j_gene: TRBJ2-7
v_gene: TRBV21-1
d_gene: -
CDR3nt: TGTGCCAGCAGCAAAAACCCCTTCCGGGAGGGTTTCCGCGTCCCCCCGCCGGGGGACGAGCAGTACTTC
CDR3aa: CASSKNPFREGFRVPPPGDEQYF

abundance: -
j_gene: TRBJ2-1
v_gene: TRBV30
d_gene: TRBD2
CDR3nt: TGTGCCTGGACTCCTAGCGGGAGGGATAGTGAGCAGTTCTTC
CDR3aa: CAWTPSGRDSEQFF

abundance: -
j_gene: TRBJ2-7
v_gene: TRBV27
d_gene: -
CDR3nt: TGTGCCAGCAGTTTTGGGCGGGACGCCTACGAGCAGTACTTC
CDR3aa: CASSFGRDAYEQYF

abundance: -
j_gene: TRBJ2-7
v_gene: TRBV28
d_gene: -
CDR3nt: TGTGCCAGCAGTTCCCGGGACAGCGGGTACGAGCAGTACTTC
CDR3aa: CASSSRDSGYEQYF

abundance: -
j_gene: TRBJ1-3
v_gene: TRBV28
d_gene: -
CDR3nt: TGTGCCAGCAGGGAGACAGGTTCCTCTGGAAACACCATATATTTT
CDR3aa: CASRETGSSGNTIYF

abundance: -
j_gene: TRBJ1-1
v_gene: TRBV28
d_gene: TRBD1
CDR3nt: TGTGCCAGCAGCTTGGGACAGGTGAACACTGAAGCTTTCTTT
CDR3aa: CASSLGQVNTEAFF

abundance: few
j_gene: TRBJ1-5
v_gene: TRBV3-1/TRBV3-2
d_gene: -
CDR3nt: TGTGCCAGCAGCCAAGACAGGGGTCAGCCCCAGCATTTT
CDR3aa: CASSQDRGQPQHF

abundance: -
j_gene: TRBJ1-1
v_gene: TRBV7-8
d_gene: -
CDR3nt: TGTGCCAGCAGCTTAGGAAGGGGTCTTGAAGCTTTCTTT
CDR3aa: CASSLGRGLEAFF

abundance: -
j_gene: TRBJ2-3
v_gene: TRBV5-1
d_gene: -
CDR3nt: TGCGCCAGCAGCTACGGGGGTGGCACAGATACGCAGTATTTT
CDR3aa: CASSYGGGTDTQYF

abundance: -
j_gene: TRBJ2-3
v_gene: TRBV24-1
d_gene: -
CDR3nt: TGTGCCACCAGTGGTCACCGGGAACCAGGAGGAGATACGCAGTATTTT
CDR3aa: CATSGHREPGGDTQYF

abundance: medium-sized
j_gene: TRBJ2-1
v_gene: TRBV9
d_gene: TRBD2
CDR3nt: TGTGCCAGCAGCCCCGCGGGAGGTCGCGGGCACAATGAGCAGTTCTTC
CDR3aa: CASSPAGGRGHNEQFF

abundance: -
j_gene: TRBJ1-5
v_gene: TRBV5-8
d_gene: -
CDR3nt: TGTGCCAGCAGCTCGGGACTTTTCAATCAGCCCCAGCATTTT
CDR3aa: CASSSGLFNQPQHF

abundance: -
j_gene: TRBJ1-2
v_gene: TRBV6-1
d_gene: -
CDR3nt: TGTGCCAGCAGTGACAGGAACTATGGCTACACCTTC
CDR3aa: CASSDRNYGYTF

abundance: -
j_gene: TRBJ2-7
v_gene: TRBV29-1
d_gene: TRBD1
CDR3nt: TGCAGCGTTGAAGGTCTAGGGGGCACCTACGAGCAGTACTTC
CDR3aa: CSVEGLGGTYEQYF

abundance: -
j_gene: TRBJ2-1
v_gene: TRBV19
d_gene: -
CDR3nt: TGTGCCAGTAGTTCAACTAGCCGGACCCTTACCTACAATGAGCAGTTCTTC
CDR3aa: CASSSTSRTLTYNEQFF

abundance: -
j_gene: TRBJ2-1
v_gene: TRBV2
d_gene: TRBD2
CDR3nt: TGTGCCAGCAGTGAAGCTGCGGTTAGCGGGATTGAGGGCAATGAGCAGTTCTTC
CDR3aa: CASSEAAVSGIEGNEQFF

abundance: -
j_gene: TRBJ2-2
v_gene: TRBV19
d_gene: TRBD2
CDR3nt: TGTGCCAGTATGAGGGCTAGCGGGTCCACCGGGGAGCTGTTTTTT
CDR3aa: CASMRASGSTGELFF

abundance: -
j_gene: TRBJ2-3
v_gene: TRBV4-2
d_gene: TRBD2
CDR3nt: TGTGCCAGCAGCCAAGATGGGGCTAGCGGGAGCTCAGATACGCAGTATTTT
CDR3aa: CASSQDGASGSSDTQYF

abundance: -
j_gene: TRBJ1-1
v_gene: TRBV28
d_gene: -
CDR3nt: TGTGCCAGCAGCCCACGAGGGGGGGGCAACACTGAAGCTTTCTTT
CDR3aa: CASSPRGGGNTEAFF

abundance: -
j_gene: TRBJ1-6
v_gene: TRBV28
d_gene: -
CDR3nt: TGTGCCAGCAGTTTATATGGCCGTTCCCTGAATTCACCCCTCCACTTT
CDR3aa: CASSLYGRSLNSPLHF

abundance: -
j_gene: TRBJ2-4
v_gene: TRBV28
d_gene: -
CDR3nt: TGTGCCAGCAGTTTCACGGGAATCGGAGCACTAGCCAAAAACATTCAGTACTTC
CDR3aa: CASSFTGIGALAKNIQYF

abundance: -
j_gene: TRBJ2-4
v_gene: TRBV11-2
d_gene: -
CDR3nt: TGTGCCAGCAGCGACGGACTAGCCAAAAACATTCAGTACTTC
CDR3aa: CASSDGLAKNIQYF

abundance: -
j_gene: TRBJ2-1
v_gene: TRBV5-6
d_gene: -
CDR3nt: TGTGCCAGCAGCTCAGACGGGAGAACGAGTAATGAGCAGTTCTTC
CDR3aa: CASSSDGRTSNEQFF

abundance: -
j_gene: TRBJ1-6
v_gene: TRBV4-1
d_gene: -
CDR3nt: TGCGCCAGCAGCCAAGATTCAGTGCTCTTTAATTCACCCCTCCACTTT
CDR3aa: CASSQDSVLFNSPLHF

abundance: -
j_gene: TRBJ1-1
v_gene: TRBV19
d_gene: -
CDR3nt: TGTGCCAGTAGTATCTTTGGGGAGATGAACACTGAAGCTTTCTTT
CDR3aa: CASSIFGEMNTEAFF

abundance: -
j_gene: TRBJ2-7
v_gene: TRBV29-1
d_gene: -
CDR3nt: TGCAGCGTTGAAGATAAGGGGAAATACACCTACGAGCAGTACTTC
CDR3aa: CSVEDKGKYTYEQYF

abundance: -
j_gene: TRBJ1-4
v_gene: TRBV11-2
d_gene: TRBD1
CDR3nt: TGTGCCAGCAGCCAAATGACAGGGTCTGGAAAACTGTTTTTT
CDR3aa: CASSQMTGSGKLFF